This TCR beta chain was observed in a study of blood T cell repertoires in COVID-19. Assay used: immunoSEQ multiplex PCR; TCRdb lists only in-frame clones, some missing. The sample yields around 200,000 clones, 70% to 90% seen once. The receptor's source is a woman aged 40 to 50 with acute COVID-19. The sample taken for sequencing was PBMCs or T cells enriched from blood (not recorded which).

CDR3 in amino acids: CASSPGAARGYTF. The CDR3 DNA follows: TGTGCCAGTAGTCCTGGGGCCGCGCGGGGCTACACCTTC. This chain uses TRBV19 with TRBJ1-2; D is perhaps TRBD1 (5 bases). Germline-derived CDR1 and CDR2 are LNHDA and SQIVND (reference sequence). The V and J ends lost 5 bases and 8 bases respectively, with 15 bases between them. This CDR3 is 13 amino acids long.